Below, 26 T cell receptor beta chains from the same sample are listed, as sequenced in a study of T cell responses to AZD1222 COVID-19 vaccine. Clones were sequenced by immunoSEQ multiplex PCR, and TCRdb holds only the in-frame ones, with some missing. The sample lists just under 75,000 clones, around 82% occurring once. This specimen was peripheral blood, taken 28 days after the second AZD1222 dose. These TCRs come from an adult who received the AZD1222 COVID-19 vaccine.

The chain uses TRBV19 and TRBJ1-1; D not resolved. Germline lookup yields CDR1 LNHDA and CDR2 SQIVND (reference sequence). Trimming removed 2 bases from V and 3 bases from J, with 7 bases in between. CDR3 length equals 13 residues. This CDR3 reads CASSIRGDTEAFF. DNA of the CDR3: TGTGCCAGTAGTATACGGGGTGACACTGAAGCTTTCTTT.

This chain uses TRBV6-1 with TRBJ1-1; 7 positions agree with TRBD1. The CDR3 covers 14 residues. The ends lost 0 bases at V and 4 bases at J; junction bases unmatched: 2. CDR1 is MNHNS and CDR2 is SASEGT in the germline V gene. Here the CDR3 DNA reads TGTGCCAGCAGTGAAGCGGCAGGGGGCACTGAAGCTTTCTTT. Amino acids: CASSEAAGGTEAFF.

J is TRBJ1-1 and V is TRBV18; 7 nucleotides align to TRBD1. Trimming removed 0 bases from V and 0 bases from J; junction bases left unmatched: 4. Germline CDR1 and CDR2: KGHSH and LQKENI. The CDR3 length is 16 residues. The CDR3 loop is CASSPPGTVLNTEAFF. The CDR3 DNA is TGTGCCAGCTCACCACCCGGGACAGTTTTGAACACTGAAGCTTTCTTT.

This clone appeared a single time. The chain has TRBV18 and TRBJ1-1, with D uncertain. This CDR3 spans 14 amino acids. With 3 bases removed from V and 7 bases from J, the gap between germline ends came to 15 bases. Germline CDR1 and CDR2: KGHSH and LQKENI. CDR3 sequence (DNA): TGTGCCAGCTCACCGGGCCTACGGAACCATGAAGCTTTCTTT. Its translation: CASSPGLRNHEAFF.

V gene TRBV5-1 combines with J gene TRBJ2-2, with D tentatively TRBD1 (5 bases). Looked up from germline, CDR1 is SGHRS and CDR2 is YFSETQ. The CDR3 has 14 amino acids. V was trimmed by 3 bases and J by 6 bases, leaving 12 bases between them. In DNA, the CDR3 is TGCGCCAGCAGCTCCAGGGTTAACGCCGGGGAGCTGTTTTTT. Its protein is CASSSRVNAGELFF.

The chain carries TRBV5-1 and TRBJ1-5, with TRBD1 as a possible D gene (6 bases). V gave up 6 bases and J gave up 2 bases, with 15 bases separating them. The CDR3 sequence is 15 residues long. From germline, CDR1 is SGHRS and CDR2 YFSETQ. Here the CDR3 DNA reads TGCGCCAGCAAACGGGACATTTTTGGCAATCAGCCCCAGCATTTT. As protein: CASKRDIFGNQPQHF. The whole variable domain, remainder taken from reference TRBV5-1 and TRBJ1-5, is KAGVTQTPRYLIKTRGQQVTLSCSPISGHRSVSWYQQTPGQGLQFLFEYFSETQRNKGNFPGRFSGRQFSNSRSEMNVSTLELGDSALYLCASKRDIFGNQPQHFGDGTRLSIL.

The gene calls are TRBV2 and TRBJ2-7; the D gene could be TRBD1 or TRBD2 (5 bases each). Germline V gene data show CDR1 as SNHLY and CDR2 as FYNNEI. V lost 5 bases and J lost 2, with 16 bases in between. This CDR3 region has 15 residues. The CDR3 here is CASSPGPSPPYEQYF. The DNA of the CDR3 is TGTGCCAGCAGTCCGGGACCCAGCCCCCCCTACGAGCAGTACTTC.

This clone was seen more than once but under ten times. This chain links TRBV11-3 with TRBJ1-6; no clear D. Germline CDR1 and CDR2: SGHNT and YENEEA. The CDR3 consists of 13 residues. Trimming cost V 1 base and J 7 bases, with 5 bases left between them. The CDR3 DNA reads TGTGCCAGCAGCTTAGGAACAAATTCACCCCTCCACTTT. Protein product: CASSLGTNSPLHF. The full variable domain, with the rest looked up from reference TRBV11-3 and TRBJ1-6, is EAGVVQSPRYKIIEKKQPVAFWCNPISGHNTLYWYLQNLGQGPELLIRYENEEAVDDSQLPKDRFSAERLKGVDSTLKIQPAELGDSAVYLCASSLGTNSPLHFGNGTRLTVT.

The chain links TRBV7-9 to TRBJ2-2, with D perhaps TRBD1 or TRBD2 (5 bases each). CDR3 length: 15 residues. Germline CDR1 reads SEHNR; CDR2 reads FQNEAQ (reference sequence). V was cut by 5 bases and J by 0 bases, with 10 bases left in between. The CDR3 sequence: CASSRGRSNTGELFF. In DNA, the CDR3 is TGTGCCAGCAGCCGGGGACGGTCGAACACCGGGGAGCTGTTTTTT.

The rearrangement uses TRBV9 and TRBJ1-1, with D unclear. The CDR3 consists of 14 residues. V gave up 0 bases and J gave up 1 base, with 7 bases separating them. The germline CDR1 and CDR2 sequences are SGDLS and YYNGEE. In DNA form, the CDR3 reads TGTGCCAGCAGCGTAGAGGGTAGGAACACTGAAGCTTTCTTT. Encoded protein: CASSVEGRNTEAFF.

The chain employs TRBV4-3 and TRBJ1-3; D not resolved. The V and J ends lost 6 bases and 0 bases respectively, with 12 bases between them. Germline V gives CDR1 LGHNA, CDR2 YSLEER. This CDR3 spans 15 amino acids. The CDR3 here is CASSRGTDSGNTIYF. As DNA, the CDR3 is TGCGCCAGCAGTCGCGGAACAGACTCTGGAAACACCATATATTTT.

V gene TRBV7-2 combines with J gene TRBJ2-2; TRBD2 aligns across 11 bases. This CDR3 has 17 residues. With 4 bases clipped from V and 6 bases from J, the junction kept 10 bases outside the gene matches. Per germline, CDR1 SGHTA and CDR2 FQGNSA. This CDR3 reads CASSSPLAGDLAGELFF. The CDR3 nucleotides are TGTGCCAGCAGCTCCCCACTAGCGGGGGATCTCGCCGGGGAGCTGTTTTTT.

The CDR3 coding sequence is TGTGCCAGTAGTATAGGAGGGGCGTTGGAGCAGTACTTC. It specifies CASSIGGALEQYF. This chain links TRBV19 with TRBJ2-7; D could derive from TRBD1 or TRBD2 (5 bases each). The germline V gene has CDR1 LNHDA and CDR2 SQIVND (reference sequence). Trimming left V 1 base short and J 7 bases short, with 11 bases between. The CDR3 length is 13 residues.

This clone was seen a handful of times. The V and J genes are TRBV19 and TRBJ2-3; TRBD2 matches at 10 bases. Germline CDR1 is LNHDA and CDR2 is SQIVND (reference sequence). J was trimmed by 1 base and V by 10 bases; bases with no gene match: 5. The CDR3 has 14 residues. Here the CDR3 DNA reads TGTGCCACTAGCGGGAGAAGGGGCACAGATACGCAGTATTTT. Its translation is CATSGRRGTDTQYF.

CDR3 nucleotides: TGTGCCAGCAGTTACTCGCTCCCCGGGGGGCAGCCCCAGCATTTT. This gives the protein CASSYSLPGGQPQHF. The chain couples TRBV6-2 or TRBV6-3 to TRBJ1-5; TRBD1 is a possible D gene (5 bases). Trimming stripped 0 bases from V and 7 bases from J, with 13 bases between. The CDR3 extends over 15 amino acids. The germline CDR1 and CDR2 sequences are MNHEY and SVGEGT.

The CDR3 region is CASSYARRGTEAFF. In nucleotides, the CDR3 is TGTGCCAGCAGTTACGCCAGGCGGGGAACTGAAGCTTTCTTT. This chain links TRBV6-5 with TRBJ1-1; D gene ambiguous. V lost 2 bases and J lost 5, with 12 bases in between. The CDR3 loop spans 14 amino acids. The germline V gene has CDR1 MNHEY and CDR2 SVGAGI.

V usage is TRBV18 and J usage is TRBJ1-6; D remains ambiguous. The CDR3 totals 14 residues. CDR1 KGHSH and CDR2 LQKENI come from the germline V gene. Trimming pared 2 bases from V and 6 bases from J, leaving 8 bases between. The CDR3: CASSPSALNSPLHF. The CDR3 DNA sequence: TGTGCCAGCTCACCATCTGCCCTTAATTCACCCCTCCACTTT.

The V and J genes are TRBV19 and TRBJ2-1, with a possible D match to TRBD2 (6 bases). In germline, CDR1 is LNHDA, CDR2 SQIVND (reference sequence). V lost 5 bases, J lost 8 bases, and 10 bases lay in between. This CDR3 comprises 12 residues. CDR3 protein: CASSWGVYEQFF. The CDR3 DNA is TGTGCCAGTAGTTGGGGGGTCTATGAGCAGTTCTTC.

The gene calls are TRBV30 and TRBJ2-3; unclear D gene. This CDR3 contains 15 residues. Between the trimmed V and J ends, which lost 0 bases and 0 bases, there was a span of 10 bases. Looked up from germline, CDR1 is GTSNPN and CDR2 is SVGIG (reference sequence). The CDR3 protein is CAWSVVLGSTDTQYF. Here the CDR3 DNA reads TGTGCCTGGAGTGTAGTTCTGGGGAGCACAGATACGCAGTATTTT.

This clone was recorded only once. This chain connects TRBV4-1 to TRBJ1-3; possible D gene TRBD1, 6 bases. The CDR3 spans 17 residues. V lost 4 bases and J 0 bases, leaving 16 bases between the germline ends. The V gene's germline CDR1 is MGHRA and CDR2 YSYEKL. The CDR3 reads CASSPEGRGRSGNTIYF. CDR3 DNA: TGCGCCAGCAGCCCAGAGGGACGGGGGCGCTCTGGAAACACCATATATTTT.

The CDR3 sequence: CATKPRGGVDEQFF. CDR3 sequence (DNA): TGTGCCACGAAGCCACGTGGCGGGGTGGATGAGCAGTTCTTC. This chain uses TRBV24-1 with TRBJ2-1; weak D call: TRBD2 (6 bases). Germline loops: CDR1 KGHDR, CDR2 SFDVKD. CDR3 length: 14 amino acids. V was shortened by 10 bases and J by 8 bases, with 20 bases between the two germline ends.

The chain employs TRBV21-1 and TRBJ1-2; TRBD1 was called by the table and not checked on the DNA. TRBV21-1 is marked as a pseudogene. There are 14 residues in the CDR3. CDR3 residues: CASSGQGDNYGYTF. The CDR3 DNA reads TGTGCCAGCAGCGGACAGGGGGACAACTATGGCTACACCTTC.

The chain uses TRBV11-2 and TRBJ2-3; 12 positions match TRBD2. CDR1 and CDR2 (germline): SGHAT, FQNNGV. The CDR3 totals 15 residues. V was clipped by 6 bases and J by 8 bases; unmatched bases: 9. The CDR3 is CASSIWTSGESTQYF. The CDR3 nucleotides read TGTGCCAGCAGTATTTGGACTAGCGGGGAGAGTACGCAGTATTTT.

In this sample, this clone turned up a few times. V gene TRBV5-1 combines with J gene TRBJ2-1, with a possible D match to TRBD1 (6 bases). CDR1 is SGHRS and CDR2 is YFSETQ in the germline V gene. The V gene lost 4 bases and the J gene lost 4 bases, with 9 bases spanning the gap. The CDR3 runs to 13 residues. The CDR3 loop reads CASSAGQYNEQFF. CDR3 in DNA: TGCGCCAGCAGCGCTGGACAGTACAATGAGCAGTTCTTC.

The chain links TRBV18 to TRBJ1-1; D is unclear. The V gene lost 3 bases and the J gene lost 1 base, with 15 bases spanning the gap. CDR1 is KGHSH, CDR2 LQKENI, per germline. The CDR3 totals 16 residues. CDR3 in amino acids: CASSPDGWMQNTEAFF. The CDR3 nucleotides are TGTGCCAGCTCACCCGATGGTTGGATGCAGAACACTGAAGCTTTCTTT.

This clone has just one count. The DNA for the CDR3 is TGTGCCAGCAGCTTAGGGGACAGGACATACAATGAGCAGTTCTTC. Translating gives CASSLGDRTYNEQFF. The rearrangement links TRBV7-9 to TRBJ2-1; 8 bases map to TRBD1. CDR3 length equals 15 residues. Germline CDR1 reads SEHNR; CDR2 reads FQNEAQ (reference sequence). The V segment lost 1 base and the J segment 4 bases; nucleotides outside the gene matches: 3.